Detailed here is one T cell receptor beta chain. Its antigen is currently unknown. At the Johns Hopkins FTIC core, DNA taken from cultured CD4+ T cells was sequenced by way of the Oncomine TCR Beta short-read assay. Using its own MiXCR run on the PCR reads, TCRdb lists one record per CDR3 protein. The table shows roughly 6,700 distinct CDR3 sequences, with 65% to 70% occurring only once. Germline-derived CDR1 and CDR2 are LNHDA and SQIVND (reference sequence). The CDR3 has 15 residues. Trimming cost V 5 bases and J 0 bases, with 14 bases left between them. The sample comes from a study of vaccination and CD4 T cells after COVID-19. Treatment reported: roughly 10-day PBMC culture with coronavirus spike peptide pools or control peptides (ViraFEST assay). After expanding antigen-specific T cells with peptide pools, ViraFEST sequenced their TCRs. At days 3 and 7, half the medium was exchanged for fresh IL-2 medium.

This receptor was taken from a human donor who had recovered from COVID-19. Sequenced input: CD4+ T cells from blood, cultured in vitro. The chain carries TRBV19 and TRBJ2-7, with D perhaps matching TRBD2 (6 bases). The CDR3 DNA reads TGTGCCAGTAGTTTGGACTGGAGGGACTCCTACGAGCAGTACTTC. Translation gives CASSLDWRDSYEQYF.